This T cell receptor (beta chain) derives from a study of CD8+ T cells in alopecia areata. The V gene's germline CDR1 is MNHEY and CDR2 SMNVEV (reference sequence). This CDR3 has 13 residues. The trim removed 7 bases at V and 9 bases at J, leaving 8 bases unmatched. RNA was extracted and reverse transcribed into cDNA as the sequencing template. Profiled with immunoSEQ multiplex PCR; TCRdb holds only in-frame clones, not every one. The table lists about 64,000 clones, around 45% of them singletons. Treatment in this sample: oral pan-JAK inhibitor, 5-10 mg twice daily. Peripheral blood samples and lesional scalp punch biopsies were obtained from alopecia areata patients. On this clone: Its specificity is not known.

Study conclusions and caveats: Scalp data also include sequences from resident alphabeta T cells of normal skin.

The sample in question was CD8+ T cells sorted from blood, obtained at roughly week 36, from a patient treated with tofacitinib. The chain employs TRBV27 and TRBJ2-1, with 8 bases matching TRBD1. This TCR derives from a human donor with alopecia areata. Here the CDR3 DNA reads TGTGCCAGCACTGGACAGGGCAATGGTGAGCAGTTCTTC. It specifies CASTGQGNGEQFF.